This T cell receptor (beta chain) stems from a study of CD8 T cells in Susac syndrome. V dropped 3 bases and J dropped 6; count of bases not matched to a gene: 13. The CDR3 has 16 amino acids. Germline V gene data show CDR1 as LNHDA and CDR2 as SQIVND (reference sequence). RNA amounts of 0.5 to 1 ug underwent reverse transcription with random hexamers. TCRdb reanalysed the immunoSEQ multiplex PCR reads using MiXCR and keeps one entry per CDR3 protein. The sample has some 450,000 distinct CDR3 sequences, about 85% seen once. Stable or active relapsing-remitting multiple sclerosis, untreated and meeting revised McDonald criteria, defined the controls. TEMRA cells were FACS-enriched, while CD8+ and CD4+ T cells were negatively isolated.

The sample was CD8+ T cells from PBMCs. This clonotype originated in a human donor with multiple sclerosis. The chain is built from TRBV19 and TRBJ2-7, with 8 positions matching TRBD2. This chain's CDR3 is CASSISPGGLLGEQYF. The CDR3 region has the DNA TGTGCCAGTAGTATCTCGCCGGGAGGGCTTCTGGGCGAGCAGTACTTC.